The present T cell receptor (beta chain) was sequenced within a study of vaccination effects on CD4 cells after COVID-19. Clones were sequenced by immunoSEQ multiplex PCR, and TCRdb holds only the in-frame ones, with some missing. Counted here are tens of thousands of clones, almost 85% occurring once; the ten biggest clones make up around 1.5%. Concerning this clone itself: Its antigen is undetermined.

The germline gives CDR1 SGDLS, CDR2 YYNGEE. The CDR3 spans 19 residues. Trimming took 3 bases from V and 4 from J; bases not matched to a gene: 17. Expansion with viral peptide pools was applied to antigen-specific CD4+ T cells by the ViraFEST assay prior to sequencing. Culture proceeded for nine to eleven days, and CD4+ T cells were then isolated. Either the BNT162b2 or mRNA-1273 vaccine was given to participants in two doses. Vaccinees lacked prior SARS-CoV-2 infection and tested negative for nucleocapsid antibodies. The sample in question was CD4+ T cells from PBMCs cultured with HCoV-NL63 spike peptides, obtained after COVID-19 vaccination. This sequence joins TRBV9 and TRBJ1-2, with TRBD1 matching over 11 bases. The TCR originated in a human donor who received a COVID-19 vaccine. Some clones in this sample may be carry-over from other donors' samples. The DNA of the CDR3 is TGTGCCAGCAGCGCGCCGGTACCGGGACAGGGGGAATATAGCTATGGCTACACCTTC. It specifies CASSAPVPGQGEYSYGYTF.